A selection of T cell receptor beta chains follows, all from one sample in a study of response to subunit inactivated influenza vaccine. TCRdb used MiXCR to reprocess the RT-PCR reads, holding one entry per CDR3 protein. The data hold about 570,000 distinct CDR3 sequences, with 11% observed a single time. These same data were also listed under a study on T cells expressing NK-cell markers.

The sample consisted of PBMCs from blood, taken on the day of vaccination. Receptor source: a man aged 50 to 60 who received an inactivated influenza vaccine. CDR3s include the opening cysteine and the closing phenylalanine or tryptophan. Fields, in order: D gene, clone size, J gene, V gene, CDR3 DNA, CDR3 protein. The D gene is left open where the match is weak. Clone size appears in some rows only: once, few, many, or a class for an expanded clone.

D: TRBD2; size: -; J: TRBJ2-5; V: TRBV12-3/TRBV12-4; DNA: TGTGCCAGCAGTTTAGGGACTAGCGGGGGGACCCAGTACTTC; CDR3: CASSLGTSGGTQYF
D: TRBD2; size: -; J: TRBJ2-1; V: TRBV6-2/TRBV6-3; DNA: TGTGCCAGCAGCAGCATCCTAGCGGGAGTTAATGAGCAGTTCTTC; CDR3: CASSSILAGVNEQFF
D: -; size: few; J: TRBJ2-5; V: TRBV5-1; DNA: TGCGCCAGCAGCTTGGGATCAAGTGCGGTCCAAGAGACCCAGTACTTC; CDR3: CASSLGSSAVQETQYF
D: -; size: -; J: TRBJ2-1; V: TRBV14; DNA: TGTGCCAGCAGCCGGAAAATGGGGCAGTTCTTC; CDR3: CASSRKMGQFF
D: -; size: many; J: TRBJ1-5; V: TRBV12-3/TRBV12-4; DNA: TGTGCCAGCAGTTTAGAAGGACCACCTACATGGCCCCAGCATTTT; CDR3: CASSLEGPPTWPQHF
D: TRBD2; size: many; J: TRBJ2-7; V: TRBV7-8; DNA: TGTGCCAGCAGCCTGGGACTAGCGGGGATCTACGAGCAGTACTTC; CDR3: CASSLGLAGIYEQYF
D: -; size: few; J: TRBJ1-4; V: TRBV3-1; DNA: TGTGCCAGCAGCCAAGTTGCGGGGGGGACTAATGAAAAACTGTTTTTT; CDR3: CASSQVAGGTNEKLFF
D: -; size: -; J: TRBJ2-5; V: TRBV12-3/TRBV12-4; DNA: TGTGCCAGCAGCCTTGACAGTCTTAATAGGGAGACCCAGTACTTC; CDR3: CASSLDSLNRETQYF
D: -; size: -; J: TRBJ1-5; V: TRBV18; DNA: TGTGCCAGCTCACCACTCCCAATCCGGGGGAACAATCAGCCCCAGCATTTT; CDR3: CASSPLPIRGNNQPQHF
D: TRBD1; size: -; J: TRBJ1-2; V: TRBV4-2; DNA: TGTGCCAGCAGCCAAGCAAGACAGGGGGGCTATGGCTACACCTTC; CDR3: CASSQARQGGYGYTF
D: TRBD1; size: -; J: TRBJ2-2; V: TRBV12-3/TRBV12-4; DNA: TGTGCCAGCAATAGCAACCGGGACAGGGTTAGGGAGCTGTTTTTT; CDR3: CASNSNRDRVRELFF
D: -; size: few; J: TRBJ1-5; V: TRBV7-9; DNA: TGTGCCAGCAGCTTATCAGAGGGCAATCAGCCCCAGCATTTT; CDR3: CASSLSEGNQPQHF
D: TRBD1; size: -; J: TRBJ2-7; V: TRBV28; DNA: TGTGCCAGCAAGCGGGACAGGGCCATTAATAGCTACGAGCAGTACTTC; CDR3: CASKRDRAINSYEQYF
D: -; size: -; J: TRBJ2-1; V: TRBV9; DNA: TGTGCCAGCAGCGTAGAGTTGGGGTGGGATGAGCAGTTCTTC; CDR3: CASSVELGWDEQFF
D: -; size: few; J: TRBJ1-1; V: TRBV3-1; DNA: TGTGCCAGCAGCCAAGCTATGGGTTCTGAAGCTTTCTTT; CDR3: CASSQAMGSEAFF
D: -; size: -; J: TRBJ2-3; V: TRBV10-3; DNA: TGTGCCATCAGTGTGGGGCAGGCCACGGATACGCAGTATTTT; CDR3: CAISVGQATDTQYF
D: -; size: few; J: TRBJ1-5; V: TRBV4-3; DNA: TGCGCCAGCAGCCAAGGGGACCCTAGGGCAGGGGAAGGTCAGCCCCAGCATTTT; CDR3: CASSQGDPRAGEGQPQHF
D: TRBD2; size: -; J: TRBJ2-3; V: TRBV24-1; DNA: TGTGCCACCAGTGACAGAGGACTAGCGGGACACGTTTATACGCAGTATTTT; CDR3: CATSDRGLAGHVYTQYF
D: TRBD2; size: -; J: TRBJ2-3; V: TRBV7-9; DNA: TGTGCCAGCAGCGGGCTAGCGGGAGTCGGCACAGATACGCAGTATTTT; CDR3: CASSGLAGVGTDTQYF
D: -; size: few; J: TRBJ2-1; V: TRBV30; DNA: TGTGCCTGGATCGGGACCGTCAATGAGCAGTTCTTC; CDR3: CAWIGTVNEQFF
D: -; size: many; J: TRBJ2-3; V: TRBV3-1; DNA: TGTGCCAGCAGCCAGGGGGCGATTACAGATACGCAGTATTTT; CDR3: CASSQGAITDTQYF
D: -; size: many; J: TRBJ1-4; V: TRBV7-9; DNA: TGTGCCAGCAGCCCCGAGAAATTCGGGGGCAGTAATGAAAAACTGTTTTTT; CDR3: CASSPEKFGGSNEKLFF
D: -; size: -; J: TRBJ2-5; V: TRBV6-2/TRBV6-3; DNA: TGTGCCAGCAGCCATGGCGGAAACCAAGAGACCCAGTACTTC; CDR3: CASSHGGNQETQYF
D: -; size: -; J: TRBJ1-1; V: TRBV4-3; DNA: TGCGCCAGCAGCCCACCGGACAGAGAGAACACTGAAGCTTTCTTT; CDR3: CASSPPDRENTEAFF
D: TRBD2; size: few; J: TRBJ2-7; V: TRBV27; DNA: TGTGCCAGTCCCATGGCGGGGGGAAAGGGGACCTACGAGCAGTACTTC; CDR3: CASPMAGGKGTYEQYF
D: -; size: few; J: TRBJ2-5; V: TRBV7-2; DNA: TGTGCCAGCAGCACTCAGTTGGAGACCCAGTACTTC; CDR3: CASSTQLETQYF
D: TRBD1; size: many; J: TRBJ1-1; V: TRBV15; DNA: TGTGCCACCAGCAGCGGGGACAGGGCCGGATCTGAAGCTTTCTTT; CDR3: CATSSGDRAGSEAFF
D: TRBD1; size: many; J: TRBJ1-2; V: TRBV29-1; DNA: TGCAGCGCCCTTGGACAGGGGGCATTTGGCTACACCTTC; CDR3: CSALGQGAFGYTF
D: TRBD2; size: many; J: TRBJ2-3; V: TRBV6-5; DNA: TGTGCCAGCAGAAAGGAGCGGGGTAGGGATACGCAGTATTTT; CDR3: CASRKERGRDTQYF
D: TRBD2; size: -; J: TRBJ2-3; V: TRBV9; DNA: TGTGCCAGCAGCGTAGAGGCTAGCGGGAGCGAGCAGTATTTT; CDR3: CASSVEASGSEQYF
D: TRBD1; size: few; J: TRBJ2-1; V: TRBV7-2; DNA: TGTGCCAGCAGCTTAGTAGGGGGCTCCAATGAGCAGTTCTTC; CDR3: CASSLVGGSNEQFF
D: TRBD2; size: few; J: TRBJ2-7; V: TRBV7-9; DNA: TGTGCCAGCACCCCGGGCGGGGGGACCCCCTCCTACGAGCAGTACTTC; CDR3: CASTPGGGTPSYEQYF
D: -; size: -; J: TRBJ1-5; V: TRBV24-1; DNA: TGTGCCACCAGTGATACTACTCAGCCCCAGCATTTT; CDR3: CATSDTTQPQHF
D: -; size: few; J: TRBJ2-7; V: TRBV7-2; DNA: TGTGCCAGCAGCTTACCAACTCCGCACGGCGAGCAGTACTTC; CDR3: CASSLPTPHGEQYF
D: TRBD2; size: many; J: TRBJ2-2; V: TRBV29-1; DNA: TGCAGCGTTGTAAGGCTAGCGGCGAACACCGGGGAGCTGTTTTTT; CDR3: CSVVRLAANTGELFF
D: -; size: -; J: TRBJ2-1; V: TRBV15; DNA: TGTGCCACCAGCAGAGAAGGGTTGGATTCCTACAATGAGCAGTTCTTC; CDR3: CATSREGLDSYNEQFF
D: TRBD1; size: many; J: TRBJ2-7; V: TRBV5-6; DNA: TGTGCCAGCAGCCGGGACAGGACCTACGAGCAGTACTTC; CDR3: CASSRDRTYEQYF
D: -; size: few; J: TRBJ2-5; V: TRBV20-1; DNA: TGCAGTGCCCGGCCCGGACAATCGGGAAGCGAGACCCAGTACTTC; CDR3: CSARPGQSGSETQYF
D: -; size: many; J: TRBJ1-2; V: TRBV20-1; DNA: TGCAGTGCCCCACCGACAGGCTATGGCTACACCTTC; CDR3: CSAPPTGYGYTF
D: -; size: few; J: TRBJ2-7; V: TRBV12-3/TRBV12-4; DNA: TGTGCCAGCAGTTGGGAGACTAGTGGTCGCGAGCAGTACTTC; CDR3: CASSWETSGREQYF
D: -; size: -; J: TRBJ1-6; V: TRBV3-1; DNA: TGTGCCAGCAGTCTTAGCGGGATCTATAATTCACCCCTCCACTTT; CDR3: CASSLSGIYNSPLHF
D: TRBD1; size: many; J: TRBJ1-1; V: TRBV4-3; DNA: TGCGCCAGCAGCCTAAACAGGGGCACGGAAGCTTTCTTT; CDR3: CASSLNRGTEAFF
D: -; size: -; J: TRBJ2-1; V: TRBV12-3/TRBV12-4; DNA: TGTGCCAGCAGTTTAGGGGGGAGCGGTGAGCAGTTCTTC; CDR3: CASSLGGSGEQFF
D: -; size: few; J: TRBJ2-1; V: TRBV28; DNA: TGTGCCAGCAGTTGGTACAATGAGCAGTTCTTC; CDR3: CASSWYNEQFF
D: TRBD2; size: few; J: TRBJ2-7; V: TRBV20-1; DNA: TGCAGTGCTAGAGAAACCGGGACTAGCGGGGGCTACGAGCAGTACTTC; CDR3: CSARETGTSGGYEQYF
D: -; size: many; J: TRBJ2-2; V: TRBV12-3/TRBV12-4; DNA: TGTGCCAGCAGTTCCCCTACCCGCACCGGGGAGCTGTTTTTT; CDR3: CASSSPTRTGELFF
D: -; size: many; J: TRBJ2-1; V: TRBV4-2; DNA: TGTGCCAGCAGCCAAGCACAGGGATATGGGAGGTACAATGAGCAGTTCTTC; CDR3: CASSQAQGYGRYNEQFF
D: TRBD1; size: -; J: TRBJ1-2; V: TRBV6-2/TRBV6-3; DNA: TGTGCCAGCAGTTACTGGGGACAGGGGACGAGCGGCTACACCTTC; CDR3: CASSYWGQGTSGYTF
D: -; size: -; J: TRBJ1-5; V: TRBV27; DNA: TGTGCCAGCAGTTTCAGCAATAGCAATCAGCCCCAGCATTTT; CDR3: CASSFSNSNQPQHF
D: TRBD2; size: -; J: TRBJ2-7; V: TRBV4-1; DNA: TGCGCCAGCAGCCAAGACCAACTAGCGGGAGGACACGAGCAGTACTTC; CDR3: CASSQDQLAGGHEQYF
D: -; size: -; J: TRBJ2-2; V: TRBV28; DNA: TGTGCCAGCAGTGCTATTGCCACAGGGAGGATCGACACCGGGGAGCTGTTTTTT; CDR3: CASSAIATGRIDTGELFF
D: -; size: few; J: TRBJ2-3; V: TRBV11-1; DNA: TGTGCCAGCAGCTCTTCCAGGGGGCGGGGGCTCCGCACAGATACGCAGTATTTT; CDR3: CASSSSRGRGLRTDTQYF
D: -; size: -; J: TRBJ2-1; V: TRBV20-1; DNA: TGCAGTGCTAGATCCCCTAGCATCAATGAGCAGTTCTTC; CDR3: CSARSPSINEQFF